The next 27 T cell receptor beta chains were all read from a single sample in a study of blood T cell repertoires in COVID-19. The protocol was immunoSEQ multiplex PCR, while the TCRdb copy is restricted to in-frame clones and leaves out a portion. The sample yields approximately 36,000 clones, approximately 81% seen once. The sequenced material came from peripheral blood. These receptors were obtained from a man in his fifties or sixties with COVID-19, enrolled during active disease.

The CDR3 reads CASTGTSVEQFF. As DNA, the CDR3 is TGTGCCAGCACCGGGACTAGCGTCGAGCAGTTCTTC. The chain has TRBV6-6 and TRBJ2-1, with 10 bases that match TRBD2. The CDR3 has 12 residues. V was pared by 7 bases and J by 10 bases, with 4 bases of the junction left unmatched. Germline CDR1 and CDR2: MNHNY and SVGAGI (reference sequence).

This chain uses TRBV7-2 with TRBJ1-1, with 9 bases that match TRBD1. The CDR3 covers 15 residues. Per the germline V gene, CDR1 is SGHTA and CDR2 is FQGNSA. The V and J ends lost 3 bases and 4 bases, in that order; junction bases with no gene match: 6. The CDR3 here is CASSFLGQGGTEAFF. As DNA, the CDR3 is TGTGCCAGCAGCTTCCTGGGACAGGGAGGCACTGAAGCTTTCTTT. The variable domain in full, with the rest retrieved from reference TRBV7-2 and TRBJ1-1, is GAGVSQSPSNKVTEKGKDVELRCDPISGHTALYWYRQSLGQGLEFLIYFQGNSAPDKSGLPSDRFSAERTGGSVSTLTIQRTQQEDSAVYLCASSFLGQGGTEAFFGQGTRLTVV.

The rearrangement links TRBV5-4 to TRBJ1-4, with TRBD1 matching over 7 bases. CDR1 is SGHNT and CDR2 is YYREEE in the germline V gene (reference sequence). CDR3 length: 14 residues. V shed 0 bases, J shed 7 bases, and the junction held 3 bases outside the gene matches. The CDR3 DNA reads as TGTGCCAGCAGCTTGGACAGGGGAGGTGAAAAACTGTTTTTT. Amino acids: CASSLDRGGEKLFF.

For the CDR3, the DNA is TGTGCCAGCAGTGAAGTCAGGGTCTATGGCTACACCTTC. This codes for CASSEVRVYGYTF. The chain is built from TRBV2 and TRBJ1-2; D might be TRBD1 (5 bases). Germline V lookup: CDR1 SNHLY, CDR2 FYNNEI. The CDR3 has 13 amino acids. The V and J ends lost 1 base and 4 bases respectively, with 7 bases between them.

The chain recombines TRBV7-3 with TRBJ2-1; 16 bases are a match to TRBD2. This CDR3 has 17 residues. Germline values: CDR1 SGHTA, CDR2 FQGTGA. V was pared by 4 bases and J by 4 bases, with 4 bases of the junction left unmatched. The CDR3 loop reads CASSWGLAGGPYNEQFF. In DNA form, the CDR3 reads TGTGCCAGCAGCTGGGGACTAGCGGGAGGGCCATACAATGAGCAGTTCTTC.

The chain has TRBV5-5 and TRBJ1-1; D is ambiguous. The CDR3 is 17 residues long. Trimming removed 0 bases from V and 3 bases from J, with 18 bases in between. The germline V gene encodes CDR1 SGHKS and CDR2 YYEKEE (reference sequence). As DNA, the CDR3 is TGTGCCAGCAGCTTGGAGTATTCTCTCCGGAGGGACACTGAAGCTTTCTTT. Translation gives CASSLEYSLRRDTEAFF.

The V call is TRBV10-2, the J call TRBJ2-7, with 7 bases identical to TRBD2. The germline CDR1 and CDR2 sequences are WSHSY and SAAADI. This CDR3 has 11 residues. The trim removed 4 bases at V and 6 bases at J, leaving 0 bases unmatched. This chain's CDR3 is CASSGGGEQYF. CDR3 nucleotides: TGCGCCAGCAGTGGGGGGGGCGAGCAGTACTTC.

The chain carries TRBV18 and TRBJ2-1, with 13 bases that match TRBD2. The germline gives CDR1 KGHSH, CDR2 LQKENI. The CDR3 is 17 amino acids. V lost 3 bases and J lost 10; bases outside the gene matches: 12. This CDR3 reads CASSPTRRTSGSREQFF. The CDR3 region has the DNA TGTGCCAGCTCACCTACCCGACGGACTAGCGGGAGTAGGGAGCAGTTCTTC.

CDR3 DNA: TGTGCCAGCAGTTTATCTGGGACTAGCGGGCTTTACAATGAGCAGTTCTTC. This gives the protein CASSLSGTSGLYNEQFF. The V call is TRBV28, the J call TRBJ2-1; TRBD2 agrees at 12 bases. After removal of 1 base from V and 4 bases from J, the junction contained 5 bases not matched to a gene. The CDR3 covers 17 residues. CDR1 is MDHEN, CDR2 SYDVKM, per germline.

The rearrangement links TRBV12-3 or TRBV12-4 to TRBJ1-5, with D maybe TRBD1 (5 bases). V was clipped by 6 bases and J by 4 bases, with 10 bases between them. The CDR3 is 13 residues long. The DNA for the CDR3 is TGTGCCAGCAGGACAGTAGGGAATCAGCCCCAGCATTTT. Translated: CASRTVGNQPQHF.

This clone came up a few times. The V gene is TRBV2, the J gene TRBJ1-6; 8 nucleotides line up with TRBD1. The ends lost 5 bases at V and 10 bases at J; junction bases unmatched: 13. Looked up from germline, CDR1 is SNHLY and CDR2 is FYNNEI. This CDR3 region has 16 residues. The CDR3 DNA is TGTGCCAGCAGTACTATCACCCAGGGGGCCGGGTCACCCCTCCACTTT. This encodes CASSTITQGAGSPLHF. The whole variable domain, remainder taken from reference TRBV2 and TRBJ1-6, is EPEVTQTPSHQVTQMGQEVILRCVPISNHLYFYWYRQILGQKVEFLVSFYNNEISEKSEIFDDQFSVERPDGSNFTLKIRSTKLEDSAMYFCASSTITQGAGSPLHFGNGTRLTVT.

The chain recombines TRBV27 with TRBJ2-3; 9 bases map to TRBD2. The germline V gene has CDR1 MNHEY and CDR2 SMNVEV (reference sequence). V lost 2 bases and J lost 3; bases outside the gene matches: 9. The CDR3 covers 17 residues. The DNA of the CDR3 is TGTGCCAGCAGTTTACGGCTAGCGGGAACAAATACAGATACGCAGTATTTT. This translates into CASSLRLAGTNTDTQYF.

J is TRBJ1-6 and V is TRBV5-4; D is possibly TRBD1 (6 bases). The V and J ends lost 5 bases and 10 bases respectively, with 16 bases between them. This CDR3 has 14 residues. In germline, CDR1 is SGHNT, CDR2 YYREEE (reference sequence). In DNA form, the CDR3 reads TGTGCCAGCAGTGCACAGGGTGCATTGTCACCCCTCCACTTT. This translates into CASSAQGALSPLHF.

This rearrangement joins TRBV24-1 to TRBJ2-7, with TRBD2 matching 10 bases. J was trimmed by 4 bases and V by 5 bases; bases with no gene match: 7. CDR1 and CDR2 from the germline V gene are KGHDR and SFDVKD. The CDR3 spans 15 residues. For the CDR3, the DNA is TGTGCCACCAGTGCAAGCGGGAGGGCCCCGTACGAGCAGTACTTC. Amino acid sequence: CATSASGRAPYEQYF.

This sequence joins TRBV28 and TRBJ1-1, with TRBD1 matching 7 bases. The length of the CDR3 is 15 residues. With 5 bases clipped from V and 2 bases from J, the junction kept 8 bases outside the gene matches. The germline gives CDR1 MDHEN, CDR2 SYDVKM. The CDR3 DNA reads TGTGCCAGCAGTCCCAGGACAGGACTAAACACTGAAGCTTTCTTT. Translated, it gives CASSPRTGLNTEAFF.

The chain is built from TRBV5-6 and TRBJ1-1; D unresolved. The CDR3 extends over 15 amino acids. The ends were cut back, 4 bases at V and 4 bases at J, with 17 bases in the middle. Looked up from germline, CDR1 is SGHDT and CDR2 is YYEEEE. The CDR3 region is CASSKSGTRGTEAFF. For the CDR3, the DNA is TGTGCCAGCAGCAAGTCGGGTACCCGGGGCACTGAAGCTTTCTTT.

CDR3 amino acids: CASTVRGPREQYF. The CDR3 region has the DNA TGTGCCAGCACCGTAAGGGGGCCCCGCGAGCAGTACTTC. The chain joins TRBV28 to TRBJ2-7, with 7 nucleotides matching TRBD1. V gave up 7 bases and J gave up 6 bases; unmatched junction bases: 9. The CDR3 has 13 amino acids. CDR1 and CDR2 from the germline V gene are MDHEN and SYDVKM.

The genes are TRBV14 and TRBJ1-1; a possible D gene is TRBD1 (6 bases). V dropped 5 bases and J dropped 0 bases, with 10 bases sitting between them. Germline-derived CDR1 and CDR2 are SGHDN and FVKESK. The CDR3 length is 14 residues. CDR3 in amino acids: CASSSRQVNTEAFF. The CDR3 DNA follows: TGTGCCAGCAGCAGCAGACAGGTGAACACTGAAGCTTTCTTT.

The chain recombines TRBV6-1 with TRBJ2-7; TRBD1 matches 9 bases. The V segment lost 1 base and the J segment 6 bases; nucleotides outside the gene matches: 10. CDR1 and CDR2 from the germline V gene are MNHNS and SASEGT. The CDR3 consists of 16 residues. DNA for the CDR3: TGTGCCAGCAGTGAAGAGGACGGGACAGGGAAGTCCGAGCAGTACTTC. Its translation is CASSEEDGTGKSEQYF.

The chain combines TRBV5-5 with TRBJ1-1; 11 bases fit TRBD1. The J segment lost 6 bases and the V segment lost 0 bases, leaving 4 bases of the junction unmatched. Germline CDR1 SGHKS, CDR2 YYEKEE (reference sequence). The length of the CDR3 is 15 residues. The CDR3 region has the DNA TGTGCCAGCAGCTTGGCGGGACAGGGGGTAGCTGAAGCTTTCTTT. Amino acid sequence: CASSLAGQGVAEAFF.

The CDR3 bases are TGTGCCTGGAGTCGGAGCGACTATGGCTACACCTTC. It yields the protein CAWSRSDYGYTF. The rearrangement uses TRBV30 and TRBJ1-2, with D uncertain. This CDR3 is built from 12 residues. The germline V gene has CDR1 GTSNPN and CDR2 SVGIG (reference sequence). The germline V and J ends were trimmed by 2 bases and 3 bases, with 7 bases remaining between them.

This clone came up once. V usage is TRBV4-2 and J usage is TRBJ1-1, with D possibly matching TRBD1 (6 bases). Trimming took off 8 bases at V and 7 bases at J, with 14 bases between the two ends. Looked up from germline, CDR1 is LGHNA and CDR2 is YNFKEQ. The CDR3 is 12 amino acids. CDR3 amino acids: CASGAGAFEAFF. Written as DNA, the CDR3 is TGTGCCAGCGGCGCGGGGGCGTTTGAAGCTTTCTTT.

The CDR3 spells CASSLAGALSEKLFF. The CDR3, as DNA: TGTGCCAGCAGCTTGGCAGGGGCGCTTTCGGAAAAACTGTTTTTT. The chain is built from TRBV5-4 and TRBJ1-4, with D perhaps TRBD1 (6 bases). Between the trimmed V and J ends, which lost 0 bases and 8 bases, there was a span of 14 bases. This CDR3 is 15 amino acids long. Germline V CDR1 and CDR2: SGHNT, YYREEE (reference sequence).

This clone was counted once. The chain combines TRBV6-5 with TRBJ2-7; a possible D gene is TRBD1 (6 bases). The V gene lost 7 bases and the J gene lost 5 bases, with 15 bases spanning the gap. The length of the CDR3 is 13 residues. Germline CDR1 is MNHEY and CDR2 is SVGAGI. Here the CDR3 DNA reads TGTGCCAGCAAAAGGGGGATATCTGACGAGCAGTACTTC. This gives the protein CASKRGISDEQYF.

In DNA form, the CDR3 reads TGTGCCAGCAGCTTATACAGGGGCTTGAATTCACCCCTCCACTTT. Residues: CASSLYRGLNSPLHF. The chain combines TRBV7-6 with TRBJ1-6, with 7 bases lining up with TRBD1. The germline V gene has CDR1 SGHVS and CDR2 FNYEAQ. The ends lost 2 bases at V and 7 bases at J; junction bases unmatched: 5. The CDR3 totals 15 residues.

The chain employs TRBV7-9 and TRBJ2-1; 8 bases fit TRBD2. Per the germline V gene, CDR1 is SEHNR and CDR2 is FQNEAQ (reference sequence). This CDR3 contains 15 residues. Trimming cost V 1 base and J 5 bases; bases outside gene matches: 4. The CDR3, as DNA: TGTGCCAGCAGCTTAGAAGGACTAGCCCACAATGAGCAGTTCTTC. As protein: CASSLEGLAHNEQFF.

The chain carries TRBV18 and TRBJ2-1; 7 bases are a match to TRBD2. The CDR3 covers 16 residues. Germline values: CDR1 KGHSH, CDR2 LQKENI. J was trimmed by 8 bases and V by 0 bases; bases with no gene match: 10. For the CDR3, the DNA is TGTGCCAGCTCACCACCCGGGACTAAAATCGTCCATGAGCAGTTCTTC. Its translation is CASSPPGTKIVHEQFF.